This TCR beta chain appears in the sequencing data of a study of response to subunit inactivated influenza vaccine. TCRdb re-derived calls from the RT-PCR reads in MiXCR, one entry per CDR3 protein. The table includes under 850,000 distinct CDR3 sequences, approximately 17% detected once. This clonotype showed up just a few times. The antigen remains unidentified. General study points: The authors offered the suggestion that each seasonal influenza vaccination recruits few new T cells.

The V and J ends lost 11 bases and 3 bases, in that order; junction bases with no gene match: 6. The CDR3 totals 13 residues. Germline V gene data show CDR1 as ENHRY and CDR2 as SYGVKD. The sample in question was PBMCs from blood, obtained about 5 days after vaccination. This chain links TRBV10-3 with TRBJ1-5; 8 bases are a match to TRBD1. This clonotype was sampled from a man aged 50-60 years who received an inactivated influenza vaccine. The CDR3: CASRQGLNQPQHF. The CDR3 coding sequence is TGTGCCTCTCGACAGGGGCTCAATCAGCCCCAGCATTTT.